This T cell receptor (beta chain) stems from a study of CD8 T cells in ankylosing spondylitis. The study's findings and limits: Ankylosing spondylitis blood appeared to be characterized by a TCR beta motif of fewer than ten highly homologous variants. CD8+ by phenotype, disease-linked clones were relatively rare in peripheral blood. Matched ankylosing spondylitis synovial fluid reportedly contained a significantly enriched population of disease-linked clones. Certain motif variants had earlier appeared in reactive arthritis synovial fluid and blood.

V lost 5 bases and J lost 2, with 9 bases in between. Looked up from germline, CDR1 is PRHDT and CDR2 is FYEKMQ (reference sequence). This CDR3 has 14 residues. In regard to this clonotype: What it binds is unknown.

TCRdb used MiXCR to reprocess the 5' RACE reads, holding one entry per CDR3 protein. The data contain some 240,000 distinct CDR3 sequences, 18% of them singletons. Specimen: blood, either unsorted or a sorted T cell fraction (not recorded which). The rearrangement joins TRBV13 to TRBJ2-2; D uncertain. This sequence was found in a male donor with ankylosing spondylitis or in good health (not recorded which). The chain's CDR3 is CASSPASNTGELFF. The CDR3 nucleotides read TGTGCCAGCAGCCCGGCCTCCAACACCGGGGAGCTGTTTTTT.